This T cell receptor (beta chain) was identified during a study of beta chain features in type 1 diabetes. The isolated RNA, all of it, was reverse transcribed, so expressed TCRB transcripts were what got sequenced. Sequenced by immunoSEQ multiplex PCR; TCRdb stores in-frame clones only, minus some. This sample yields about 270,000 clones, of which roughly 13% are seen a single time; around 0.03% belongs to the top ten. Study results and caveats: Whatever favoring of shorter templates PCR might show would apply equally to patients and controls. Among patients with Type 1 diabetes, TCRB CDR3s were moderately but significantly shorter in every one of the four CD4+ subsets.

Each donor gave one heparinised blood draw averaging roughly 120 mL. Isolation of CD4+ naive, central memory, regulatory and stem cell-like memory cells was achieved by sorting via CD45RO/CCR7/CD25/CD127/CD95/CD27. With respect to this clone: Its cognate antigen is unknown.

The CDR3 loop spans 18 amino acids. V gave up 0 bases and J gave up 5 bases; unmatched junction bases: 13. The V gene's germline CDR1 is LGHNA and CDR2 YSLEER. This rearrangement joins TRBV4-3 to TRBJ2-3; 8 positions agree with TRBD1. The sequenced sample consisted of naive CD4+ T cells from blood. The TCR originated in a woman in her thirties or forties in good health. CDR3 amino acids: CASSQDDGRGRWGDTQYF. The CDR3 DNA sequence: TGCGCCAGCAGCCAAGACGATGGCAGGGGGCGATGGGGAGATACGCAGTATTTT.